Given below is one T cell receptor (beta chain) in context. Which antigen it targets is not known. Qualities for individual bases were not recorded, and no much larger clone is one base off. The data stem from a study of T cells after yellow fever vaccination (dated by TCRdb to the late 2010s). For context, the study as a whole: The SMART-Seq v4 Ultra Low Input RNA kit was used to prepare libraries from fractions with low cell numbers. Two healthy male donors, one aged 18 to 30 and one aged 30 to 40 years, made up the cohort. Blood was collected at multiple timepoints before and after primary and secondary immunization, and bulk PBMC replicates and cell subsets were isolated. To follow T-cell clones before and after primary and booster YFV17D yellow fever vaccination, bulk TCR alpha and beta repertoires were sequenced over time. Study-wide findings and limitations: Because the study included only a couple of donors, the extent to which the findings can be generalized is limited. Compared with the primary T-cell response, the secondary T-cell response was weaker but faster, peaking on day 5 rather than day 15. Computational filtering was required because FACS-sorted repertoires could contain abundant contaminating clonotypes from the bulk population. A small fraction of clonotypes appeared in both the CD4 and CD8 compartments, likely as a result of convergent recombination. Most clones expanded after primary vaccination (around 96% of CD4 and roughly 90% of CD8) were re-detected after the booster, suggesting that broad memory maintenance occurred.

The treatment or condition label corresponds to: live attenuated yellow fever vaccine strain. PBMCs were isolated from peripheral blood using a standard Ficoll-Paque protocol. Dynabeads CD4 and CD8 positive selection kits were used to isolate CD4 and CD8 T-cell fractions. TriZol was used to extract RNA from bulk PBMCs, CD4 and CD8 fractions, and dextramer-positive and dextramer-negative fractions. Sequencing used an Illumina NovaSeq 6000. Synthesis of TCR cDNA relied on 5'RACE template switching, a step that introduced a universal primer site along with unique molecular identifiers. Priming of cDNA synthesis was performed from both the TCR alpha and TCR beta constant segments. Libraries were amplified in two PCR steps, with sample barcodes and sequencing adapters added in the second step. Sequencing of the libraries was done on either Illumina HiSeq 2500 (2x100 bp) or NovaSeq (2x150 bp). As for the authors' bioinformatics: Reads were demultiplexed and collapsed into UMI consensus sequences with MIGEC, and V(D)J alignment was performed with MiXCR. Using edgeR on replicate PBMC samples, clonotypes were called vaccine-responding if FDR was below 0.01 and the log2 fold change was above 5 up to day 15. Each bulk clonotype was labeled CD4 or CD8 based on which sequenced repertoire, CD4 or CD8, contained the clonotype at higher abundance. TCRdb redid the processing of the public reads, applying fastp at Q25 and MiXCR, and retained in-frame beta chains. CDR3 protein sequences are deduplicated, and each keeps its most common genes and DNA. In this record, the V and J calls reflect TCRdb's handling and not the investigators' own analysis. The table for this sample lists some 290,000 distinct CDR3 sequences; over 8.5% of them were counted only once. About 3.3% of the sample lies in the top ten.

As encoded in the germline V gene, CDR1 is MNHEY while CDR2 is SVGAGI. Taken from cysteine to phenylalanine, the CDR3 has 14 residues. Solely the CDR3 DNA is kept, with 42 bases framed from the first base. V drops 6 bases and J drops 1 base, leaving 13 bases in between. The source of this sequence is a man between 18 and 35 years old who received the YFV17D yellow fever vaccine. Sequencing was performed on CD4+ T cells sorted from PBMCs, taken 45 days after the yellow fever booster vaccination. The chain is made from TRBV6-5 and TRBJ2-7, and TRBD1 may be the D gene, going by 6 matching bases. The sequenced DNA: TGTGCCAGCAGACGAACAGGGAAGTCCTACGAGCAGTACTTC. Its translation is CASRRTGKSYEQYF.